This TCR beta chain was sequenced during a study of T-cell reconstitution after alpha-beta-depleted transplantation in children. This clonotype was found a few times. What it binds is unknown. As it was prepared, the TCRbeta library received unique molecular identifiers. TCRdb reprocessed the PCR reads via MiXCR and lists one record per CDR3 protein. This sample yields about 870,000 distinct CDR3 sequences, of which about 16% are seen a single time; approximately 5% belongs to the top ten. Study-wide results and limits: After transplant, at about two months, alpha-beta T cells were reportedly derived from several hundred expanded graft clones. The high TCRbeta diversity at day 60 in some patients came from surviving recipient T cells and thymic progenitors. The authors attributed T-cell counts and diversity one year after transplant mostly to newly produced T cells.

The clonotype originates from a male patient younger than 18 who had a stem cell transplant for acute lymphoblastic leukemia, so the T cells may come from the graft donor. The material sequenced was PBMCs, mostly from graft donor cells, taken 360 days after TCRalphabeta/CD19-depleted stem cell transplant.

The CDR3 here is CASSPRSGESSPLHF. CDR3 in DNA: TGTGCCAGCAGTCCACGCTCAGGGGAGAGTTCACCCCTCCACTTT. The V call is TRBV27, the J call TRBJ1-6; tentative D call: TRBD1 (6 bases). The CDR3 sequence is 15 residues long. Germline CDR1 MNHEY, CDR2 SMNVEV (reference sequence). The V end was cut by 5 bases, the J end by 9 bases, with 17 bases between.